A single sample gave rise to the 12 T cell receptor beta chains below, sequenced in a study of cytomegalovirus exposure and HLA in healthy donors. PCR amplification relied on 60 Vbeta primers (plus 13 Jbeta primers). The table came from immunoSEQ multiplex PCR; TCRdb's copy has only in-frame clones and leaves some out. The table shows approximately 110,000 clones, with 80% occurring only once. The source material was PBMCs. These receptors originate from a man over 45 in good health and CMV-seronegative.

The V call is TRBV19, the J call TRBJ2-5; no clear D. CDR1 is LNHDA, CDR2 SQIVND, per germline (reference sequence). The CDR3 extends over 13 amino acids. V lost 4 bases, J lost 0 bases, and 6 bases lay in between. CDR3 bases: TGTGCCAGTAGTACCAGAAACCAAGAGACCCAGTACTTC. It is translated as CASSTRNQETQYF.

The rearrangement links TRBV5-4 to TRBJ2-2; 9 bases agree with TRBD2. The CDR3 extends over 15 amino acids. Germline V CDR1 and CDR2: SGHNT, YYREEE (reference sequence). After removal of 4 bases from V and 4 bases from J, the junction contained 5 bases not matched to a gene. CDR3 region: CASSEAGGFTGELFF. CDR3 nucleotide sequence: TGTGCCAGCAGCGAGGCGGGAGGGTTCACCGGGGAGCTGTTTTTT. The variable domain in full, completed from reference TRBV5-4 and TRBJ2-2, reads ETGVTQSPTHLIKTRGQQVTLRCSSQSGHNTVSWYQQALGQGPQFIFQYYREEENGRGNFPPRFSGLQFPNYSSELNVNALELDDSALYLCASSEAGGFTGELFFGEGSRLTVL.

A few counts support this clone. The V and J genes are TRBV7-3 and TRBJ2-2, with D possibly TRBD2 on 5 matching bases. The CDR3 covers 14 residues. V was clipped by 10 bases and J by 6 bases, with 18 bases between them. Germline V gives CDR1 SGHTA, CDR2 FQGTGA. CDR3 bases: TGTGCCATAGAGGCTAGCACTAACGCCGGGGAGCTGTTTTTT. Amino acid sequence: CAIEASTNAGELFF.

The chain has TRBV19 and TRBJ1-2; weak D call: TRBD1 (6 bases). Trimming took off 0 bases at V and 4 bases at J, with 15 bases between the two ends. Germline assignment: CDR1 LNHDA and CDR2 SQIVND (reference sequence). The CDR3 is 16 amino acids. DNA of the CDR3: TGTGCCAGTAGTATAGATCTCCGGGACACAATCTATGGCTACACCTTC. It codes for CASSIDLRDTIYGYTF.

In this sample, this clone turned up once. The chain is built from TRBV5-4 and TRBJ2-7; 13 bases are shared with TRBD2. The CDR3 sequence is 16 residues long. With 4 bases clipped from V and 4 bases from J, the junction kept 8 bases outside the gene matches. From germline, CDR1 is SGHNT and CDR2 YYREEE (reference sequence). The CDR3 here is CASSGGTSGVLYEQYF. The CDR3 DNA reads TGTGCCAGCAGCGGGGGGACTAGCGGGGTCTTATACGAGCAGTACTTC.

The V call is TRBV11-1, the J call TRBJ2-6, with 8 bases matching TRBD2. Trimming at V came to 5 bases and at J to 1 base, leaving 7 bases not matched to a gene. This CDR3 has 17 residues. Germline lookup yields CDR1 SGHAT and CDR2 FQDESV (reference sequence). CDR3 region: CASSPLSGMSGANVLTF. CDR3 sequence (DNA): TGTGCCAGCAGCCCCCTTAGCGGGATGTCTGGGGCCAACGTCCTGACTTTC.

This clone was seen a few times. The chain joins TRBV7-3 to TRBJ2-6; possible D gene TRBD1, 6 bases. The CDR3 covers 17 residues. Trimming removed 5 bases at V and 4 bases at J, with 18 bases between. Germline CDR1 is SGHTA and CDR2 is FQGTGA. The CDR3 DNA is TGTGCCAGCAGCCGGTTGGGGGCGGGTAGGGGGGCCAACGTCCTGACTTTC. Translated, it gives CASSRLGAGRGANVLTF.

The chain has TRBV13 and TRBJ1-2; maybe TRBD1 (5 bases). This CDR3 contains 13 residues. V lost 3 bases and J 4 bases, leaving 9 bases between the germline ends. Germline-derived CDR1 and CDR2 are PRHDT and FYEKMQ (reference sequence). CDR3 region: CASSLTALYGYTF. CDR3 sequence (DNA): TGTGCCAGCAGCTTGACAGCTCTCTATGGCTACACCTTC.

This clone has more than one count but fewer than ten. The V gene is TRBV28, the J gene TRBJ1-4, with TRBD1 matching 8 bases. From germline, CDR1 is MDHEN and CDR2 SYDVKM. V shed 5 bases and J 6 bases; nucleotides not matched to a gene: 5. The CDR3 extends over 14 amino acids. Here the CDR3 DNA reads TGTGCCAGCAGTACGACAGGGGAGTATGAAAAACTGTTTTTT. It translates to CASSTTGEYEKLFF.

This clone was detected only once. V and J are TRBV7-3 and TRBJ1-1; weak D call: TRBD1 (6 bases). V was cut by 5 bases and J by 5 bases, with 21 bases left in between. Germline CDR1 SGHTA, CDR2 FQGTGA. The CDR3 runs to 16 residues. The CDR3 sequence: CASSPRDRSKGTEAFF. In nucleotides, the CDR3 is TGTGCCAGCAGCCCACGAGACAGGTCTAAGGGAACTGAAGCTTTCTTT.

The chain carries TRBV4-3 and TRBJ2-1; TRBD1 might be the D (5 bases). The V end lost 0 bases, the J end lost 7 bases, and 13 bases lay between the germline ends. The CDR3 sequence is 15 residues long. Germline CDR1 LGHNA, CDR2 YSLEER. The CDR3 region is CASSQDGRGRNEQFF. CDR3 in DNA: TGCGCCAGCAGCCAAGATGGAAGGGGCAGGAATGAGCAGTTCTTC.

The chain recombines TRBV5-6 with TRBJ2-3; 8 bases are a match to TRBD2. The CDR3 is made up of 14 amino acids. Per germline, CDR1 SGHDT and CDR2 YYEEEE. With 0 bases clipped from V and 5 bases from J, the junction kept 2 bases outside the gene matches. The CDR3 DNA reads TGTGCCAGCAGCTTGGTGCTAGCGGGAGATACGCAGTATTTT. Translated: CASSLVLAGDTQYF. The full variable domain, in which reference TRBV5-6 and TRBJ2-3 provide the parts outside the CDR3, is DAGVTQSPTHLIKTRGQQVTLRCSPKSGHDTVSWYQQALGQGPQFIFQYYEEEERQRGNFPDRFSGHQFPNYSSELNVNALLLGDSALYLCASSLVLAGDTQYFGPGTRLTVL.